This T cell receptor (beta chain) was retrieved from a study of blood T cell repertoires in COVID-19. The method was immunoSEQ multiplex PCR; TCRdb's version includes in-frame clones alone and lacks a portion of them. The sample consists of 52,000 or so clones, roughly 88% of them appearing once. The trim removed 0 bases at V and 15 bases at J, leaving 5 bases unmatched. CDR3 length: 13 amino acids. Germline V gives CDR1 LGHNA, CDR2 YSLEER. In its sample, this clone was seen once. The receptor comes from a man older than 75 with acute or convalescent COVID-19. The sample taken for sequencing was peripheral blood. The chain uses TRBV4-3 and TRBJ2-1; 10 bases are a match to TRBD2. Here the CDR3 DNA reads TGCGCCAGCAGCCAAGACCAGCGGGGGGGCCTGTTCTTC. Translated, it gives CASSQDQRGGLFF.